Listed below are T cell receptor beta chains from one sample, sequenced in a study of shared clonotypes between healthy human individuals. Sequencing was performed with immunoSEQ multiplex PCR; in TCRdb, only in-frame clones are kept and a portion is missing. This sample has some 350,000 clones, with 74% found just once. Sequenced sample: memory CD4+ T cells sorted from blood. Every receptor here comes from a man under 40 in good health. Each CDR3 is given without its conserved first and last residue. The D gene is left open where the match is weak. Part of the rows lack a size; the others show once, few, many or a class for expanded clones.

CDR3 protein: ASTPWGTFGNTGELF
D gene: NA
J gene: TRBJ2-2
clone size: NA
V gene: TRBV27

CDR3 protein: ASSFDRGSYNEQF
D gene: TRBD1
J gene: TRBJ2-1
clone size: NA
V gene: TRBV5-4

CDR3 protein: ASRRTSGIQETQY
D gene: TRBD2
J gene: TRBJ2-5
clone size: NA
V gene: TRBV5-1

CDR3 protein: ATHFNYGYT
D gene: NA
J gene: TRBJ1-2
clone size: NA
V gene: TRBV2

CDR3 protein: ASSSSGDSTDTQY
D gene: TRBD2
J gene: TRBJ2-3
clone size: few
V gene: TRBV6-5

CDR3 protein: ASSNGLAGVIEQY
D gene: TRBD2
J gene: TRBJ2-7
clone size: NA
V gene: TRBV10-2

CDR3 protein: ASSEYGTGAYQPQH
D gene: TRBD1
J gene: TRBJ1-5
clone size: few
V gene: TRBV6-1

CDR3 protein: ASSSSVTLDEQY
D gene: NA
J gene: TRBJ2-7
clone size: NA
V gene: TRBV28

CDR3 protein: ASRTYNEQF
D gene: NA
J gene: TRBJ2-1
clone size: NA
V gene: TRBV5-1

CDR3 protein: ASSLLRVIYGYT
D gene: NA
J gene: TRBJ1-2
clone size: NA
V gene: TRBV28

CDR3 protein: AWSRPGTVNQPQH
D gene: TRBD1
J gene: TRBJ1-5
clone size: NA
V gene: TRBV30

CDR3 protein: ASSLTSSEQF
D gene: NA
J gene: TRBJ2-1
clone size: many
V gene: TRBV10-2

CDR3 protein: ASSPLQETQY
D gene: NA
J gene: TRBJ2-5
clone size: NA
V gene: TRBV7-2

CDR3 protein: AWTSGRETQY
D gene: TRBD2
J gene: TRBJ2-5
clone size: NA
V gene: TRBV30

CDR3 protein: ASSPARTGLDRGQEKLF
D gene: TRBD1
J gene: TRBJ1-4
clone size: NA
V gene: TRBV5-6

CDR3 protein: ASSDRQGLHGYT
D gene: TRBD1
J gene: TRBJ1-2
clone size: NA
V gene: TRBV27

CDR3 protein: ASSQERRGSGNTIY
D gene: NA
J gene: TRBJ1-3
clone size: NA
V gene: TRBV4-1

CDR3 protein: SADAFETQY
D gene: NA
J gene: TRBJ2-5
clone size: NA
V gene: TRBV20-1

CDR3 protein: ASSSGTSGIASYNEQF
D gene: TRBD2
J gene: TRBJ2-1
clone size: NA
V gene: TRBV27

CDR3 protein: AITPRGQGIDEQY
D gene: TRBD1
J gene: TRBJ2-7
clone size: once
V gene: TRBV10-3

CDR3 protein: ASTPDDRLPQF
D gene: NA
J gene: TRBJ2-1
clone size: NA
V gene: TRBV7-9

CDR3 protein: ASSLKGGIQY
D gene: NA
J gene: TRBJ2-4
clone size: NA
V gene: TRBV7-6

CDR3 protein: SARNQETQY
D gene: NA
J gene: TRBJ2-5
clone size: NA
V gene: TRBV20-1

CDR3 protein: ASSPTLFYEQY
D gene: NA
J gene: TRBJ2-7
clone size: NA
V gene: TRBV7-9

CDR3 protein: SVERGGGQAF
D gene: NA
J gene: TRBJ1-1
clone size: NA
V gene: TRBV29-1

CDR3 protein: ASSMGSLNTEAF
D gene: NA
J gene: TRBJ1-1
clone size: once
V gene: TRBV19

CDR3 protein: ARSNFSTDLNQPQH
D gene: NA
J gene: TRBJ1-5
clone size: NA
V gene: TRBV5-3

CDR3 protein: ASSPGQKTYNEQF
D gene: NA
J gene: TRBJ2-1
clone size: NA
V gene: TRBV27

CDR3 protein: ASRYSQVNEQF
D gene: NA
J gene: TRBJ2-1
clone size: NA
V gene: TRBV6-6

CDR3 protein: ASSELAGVVNEQF
D gene: TRBD2
J gene: TRBJ2-1
clone size: NA
V gene: TRBV7-7

CDR3 protein: ASSQRLAGVYEQY
D gene: TRBD2
J gene: TRBJ2-7
clone size: NA
V gene: TRBV4-3

CDR3 protein: ASSLRGVNSGANVLT
D gene: NA
J gene: TRBJ2-6
clone size: few
V gene: TRBV5-6

CDR3 protein: ASSMTAPGQY
D gene: NA
J gene: TRBJ2-7
clone size: NA
V gene: TRBV6-5

CDR3 protein: ASRSSGTDHGYT
D gene: NA
J gene: TRBJ1-2
clone size: NA
V gene: TRBV28

CDR3 protein: ASRRTGDSGNTIY
D gene: NA
J gene: TRBJ1-3
clone size: NA
V gene: TRBV6-1

CDR3 protein: ASSLGSRAGDTQY
D gene: NA
J gene: TRBJ2-3
clone size: NA
V gene: TRBV7-9

CDR3 protein: ASSNREWEQY
D gene: NA
J gene: TRBJ2-7
clone size: NA
V gene: TRBV19

CDR3 protein: SASGSTSVPQETQY
D gene: TRBD2
J gene: TRBJ2-5
clone size: once
V gene: TRBV29-1

CDR3 protein: ASSLEPNQPQH
D gene: NA
J gene: TRBJ1-5
clone size: NA
V gene: TRBV5-5

CDR3 protein: ASSSDREGEKLF
D gene: TRBD1
J gene: TRBJ1-4
clone size: NA
V gene: TRBV5-5

CDR3 protein: ASPPPGVPTEAF
D gene: NA
J gene: TRBJ1-1
clone size: few
V gene: TRBV27

CDR3 protein: ASSPTPWGAMNEQF
D gene: NA
J gene: TRBJ2-1
clone size: NA
V gene: TRBV19

CDR3 protein: SVIAGTGANVLT
D gene: NA
J gene: TRBJ2-6
clone size: NA
V gene: TRBV29-1

CDR3 protein: ASTAGTSGRALYNEQF
D gene: TRBD2
J gene: TRBJ2-1
clone size: NA
V gene: TRBV9

CDR3 protein: ASSPKAGNTIY
D gene: NA
J gene: TRBJ1-3
clone size: NA
V gene: TRBV18

CDR3 protein: ASSPGPFGTQY
D gene: NA
J gene: TRBJ2-5
clone size: NA
V gene: TRBV28

CDR3 protein: ASSARGADTQY
D gene: NA
J gene: TRBJ2-3
clone size: NA
V gene: TRBV28

CDR3 protein: ASSVEYAETQY
D gene: NA
J gene: TRBJ2-5
clone size: once
V gene: TRBV9

CDR3 protein: ASSGTGGGQPQH
D gene: TRBD1
J gene: TRBJ1-5
clone size: NA
V gene: TRBV2

CDR3 protein: ASSPRVGGSGNEQF
D gene: TRBD2
J gene: TRBJ2-1
clone size: NA
V gene: TRBV11-3